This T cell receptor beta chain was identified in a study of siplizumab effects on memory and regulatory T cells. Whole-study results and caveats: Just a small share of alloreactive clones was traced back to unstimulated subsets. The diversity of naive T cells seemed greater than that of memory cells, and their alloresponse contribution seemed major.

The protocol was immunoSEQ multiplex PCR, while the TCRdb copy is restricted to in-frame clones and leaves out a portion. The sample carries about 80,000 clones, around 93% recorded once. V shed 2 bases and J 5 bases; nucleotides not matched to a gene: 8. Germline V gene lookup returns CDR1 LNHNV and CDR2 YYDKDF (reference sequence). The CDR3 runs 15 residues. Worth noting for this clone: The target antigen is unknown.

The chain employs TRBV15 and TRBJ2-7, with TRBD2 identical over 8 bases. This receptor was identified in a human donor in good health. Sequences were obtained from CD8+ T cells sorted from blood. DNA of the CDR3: TGTGCCACCAGCAGATTGATTGCGGGAGGTCACGAGCAGTACTTC. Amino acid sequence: CATSRLIAGGHEQYF.